Listed here is a single TCR beta chain. Its antigen is still unknown. The CDR3 totals 14 residues. Trimming took off 7 bases at V and 2 bases at J, with 15 bases between the two ends. The germline gives CDR1 PRHDT, CDR2 FYEKMQ (reference sequence). Repertoires were generated with immunoSEQ multiplex PCR, while TCRdb's copy carries only in-frame clones and drops some. The sample includes approximately 30,000 clones, 82% seen only once; the top ten take approximately 2.2%. The data derive from a study of Tregs in tolerant kidney transplant recipients. In the study overall: CD4+CD25+CD127- cells came from approximately three-day belatacept mixed lymphocyte reactions, some with roughly five-day graft donor restimulation.

The study, taken as a whole, reports: Biological reproducibility was not directly addressed in this study. Expanding Tregs on activated donor B cells appeared to best identify donor-specific TCRbeta clones.

The rearrangement uses TRBV13 and TRBJ2-7; maybe TRBD2 (5 bases). The sequenced material came from Tregs from blood cultured with allogeneic cells. This TCR came from a human donor in good health. The CDR3 nucleotides are TGTGCCAGCAACTTCTCCGGGATTACCTACGAGCAGTACTTC. It translates to CASNFSGITYEQYF. The variable domain in full, completed from reference TRBV13 and TRBJ2-7, reads AAGVIQSPRHLIKEKRETATLKCYPIPRHDTVYWYQQGPGQDPQFLISFYEKMQSDKGSIPDRFSAQQFSDYHSELNMSSLELGDSALYFCASNFSGITYEQYFGPGTRLTVT.